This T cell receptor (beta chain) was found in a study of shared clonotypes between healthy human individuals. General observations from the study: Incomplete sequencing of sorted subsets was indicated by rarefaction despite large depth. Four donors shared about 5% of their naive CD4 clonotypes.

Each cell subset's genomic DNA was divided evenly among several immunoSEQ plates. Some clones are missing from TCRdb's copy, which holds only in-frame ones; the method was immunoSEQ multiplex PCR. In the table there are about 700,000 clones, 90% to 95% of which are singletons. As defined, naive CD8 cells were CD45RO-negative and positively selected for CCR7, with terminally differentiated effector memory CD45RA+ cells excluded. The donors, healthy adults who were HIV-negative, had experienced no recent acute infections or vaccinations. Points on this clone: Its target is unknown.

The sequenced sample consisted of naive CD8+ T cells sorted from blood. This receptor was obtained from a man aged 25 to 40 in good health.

The CDR3 protein is CASSQEIGLAGAYEQYF. The CDR3 nucleotides are TGTGCCAGCAGCCAAGAAATTGGCCTAGCGGGAGCCTACGAGCAGTACTTC. The V gene is TRBV4-2, the J gene TRBJ2-7, with 10 nucleotides matching TRBD2. The CDR3 spans 17 residues. The V segment lost 0 bases and the J segment 2 bases; nucleotides outside the gene matches: 7. The germline V gene encodes CDR1 LGHNA and CDR2 YNFKEQ.